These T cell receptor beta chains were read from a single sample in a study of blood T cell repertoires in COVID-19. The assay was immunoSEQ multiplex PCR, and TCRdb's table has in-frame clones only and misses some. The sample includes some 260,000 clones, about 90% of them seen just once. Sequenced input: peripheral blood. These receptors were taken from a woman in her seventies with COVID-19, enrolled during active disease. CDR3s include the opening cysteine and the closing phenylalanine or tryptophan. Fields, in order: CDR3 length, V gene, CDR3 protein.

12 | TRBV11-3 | CASSLTGYGYTF
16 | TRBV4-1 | CASSQDSLGMTDTQYF
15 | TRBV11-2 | CASSSRVSPDNEQFF
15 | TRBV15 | CATSRVQGSGNTIYF
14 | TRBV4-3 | CASSQVRRDVPLHF
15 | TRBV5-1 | CASSLNLGQGDGYTF
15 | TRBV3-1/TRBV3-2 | CASSQGLAGTGEQFF
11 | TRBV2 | CASSPTYGYTF
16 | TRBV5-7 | CASSMDRRGRENGYTF
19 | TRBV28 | CASSGEITGTSLAYNEQFF
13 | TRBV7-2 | CASSLELLQEQYF
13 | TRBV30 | CAWSVQGNQPQHF
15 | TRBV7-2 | CASNSIAGGYGELFF
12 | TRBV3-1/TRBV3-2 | CASSQSDFEQYF
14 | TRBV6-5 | CASRRLAGRNEQFF
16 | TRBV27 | CASSAWGGQASSPLHF
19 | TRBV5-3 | CARSLRPEGFSSYNSPLHF